This passage covers 6 T cell receptor beta chains from one sample sequenced in a study of cytomegalovirus exposure and HLA in healthy donors. The PCR made use of 60 Vbeta and 13 Jbeta primers. Libraries were prepared by immunoSEQ multiplex PCR; TCRdb keeps only in-frame clonotypes and omits some of them. Of fewer than 120,000 clones in the sample, about three quarters were seen once. Sample: PBMCs. All receptors come from a woman aged 55 to 70 in good health and CMV-seropositive.

This chain links TRBV9 with TRBJ1-4, with a tentative D call TRBD1 (5 bases). This CDR3 contains 16 residues. The V and J ends lost 2 bases and 0 bases respectively, with 11 bases between them. Germline-derived CDR1 and CDR2 are SGDLS and YYNGEE. The CDR3, as DNA: TGTGCCAGCAGCGTGGGTACAGGAGCAACTAATGAAAAACTGTTTTTT. Encoded protein: CASSVGTGATNEKLFF.

This clone was detected a few times. This chain joins TRBV6-5 and TRBJ2-6; D not certain. Trimming removed 7 bases from V and 2 bases from J, with 6 bases in between. Germline CDR1 and CDR2: MNHEY and SVGAGI. The CDR3 consists of 13 residues. The CDR3 region has the DNA TGTGCCAGCAAGTCTACTGGGGCCAACGTCCTGACTTTC. This gives the protein CASKSTGANVLTF.

The genes are TRBV19 and TRBJ2-2; 13 bases align to TRBD2. J was trimmed by 4 bases and V by 5 bases; bases with no gene match: 1. This CDR3 contains 15 residues. The germline V gene encodes CDR1 LNHDA and CDR2 SQIVND (reference sequence). CDR3 protein: CASSRLAGGTGELFF. CDR3 nucleotide sequence: TGTGCCAGTAGTCGACTAGCGGGAGGCACCGGGGAGCTGTTTTTT.

This clone was seen once. One end of the junction varies from germline; a read error may be responsible. The chain has TRBV7-9 and TRBJ2-3, with TRBD1 matching 7 bases. CDR1 and CDR2 (germline): SEHNR, FQNEAQ (reference sequence). The CDR3 contains 15 residues. CDR3 residues: CSSSLGTESTDTQYF. The CDR3 bases are TGTTCCAGCAGCTTAGGGACAGAAAGCACAGATACGCAGTATTTT.

The genes are TRBV11-2 and TRBJ2-1; 11 nucleotides match TRBD2. Trimming at V came to 2 bases and at J to 9 bases, leaving 6 bases not matched to a gene. Germline V gene data show CDR1 as SGHAT and CDR2 as FQNNGV. This CDR3 region has 15 residues. CDR3 nucleotide sequence: TGTGCCAGCAGCTTAACTAGCGGGAGTTCCATTGAGCAGTTCTTC. It specifies CASSLTSGSSIEQFF. The variable domain in full, with the rest retrieved from reference TRBV11-2 and TRBJ2-1, is EAGVAQSPRYKIIEKRQSVAFWCNPISGHATLYWYQQILGQGPKLLIQFQNNGVVDDSQLPKDRFSAERLKGVDSTLKIQPAKLEDSAVYLCASSLTSGSSIEQFFGPGTRLTVL.

This chain links TRBV11-2 with TRBJ2-3; unclear D gene. CDR1 and CDR2 from the germline V gene are SGHAT and FQNNGV. V lost 6 bases to trimming and J lost 4 bases, with 11 bases between them. The CDR3 extends over 13 amino acids. CDR3 nucleotides: TGTGCCAGCAGGTCCCGAGGAGCAGATACGCAGTATTTT. Translating it yields CASRSRGADTQYF.